This T cell receptor beta chain came from a study of beta chain features in type 1 diabetes. Expressed TCRB transcripts got sequenced, as all isolated RNA was reverse transcribed. Assay: immunoSEQ multiplex PCR; the TCRdb copy retains only in-frame clones and omits some. The sample consists of over 200,000 clones, 11% of them appearing once. The germline V gene has CDR1 DFQATT and CDR2 SNEGSKA (reference sequence). Between the trimmed V and J ends, which lost 3 bases and 8 bases, there was a span of 10 bases. The CDR3 is 11 amino acids. Study-wide points: The study found moderately but significantly shorter TCRB CDR3s in all four CD4+ subsets of Type 1 diabetes patients.

To note about this clone: Its target is not known.

The chain employs TRBV20-1 and TRBJ1-2; a possible D gene is TRBD1 (6 bases). The source is a man aged 30 to 39 with type 1 diabetes. The sequenced material came from naive CD4+ T cells from blood. CDR3 sequence (DNA): TGCAGTGCTAGGACAGGCCGGGGCTACACCTTC. Protein: CSARTGRGYTF.